The 27 T cell receptor beta chains presented below share a single source sample, sequenced in a study of T cell responses to AZD1222 COVID-19 vaccine. TCRdb's copy holds only in-frame clones and misses some; the assay was immunoSEQ multiplex PCR. The top ten clones hold about 7% of a sample with more than 65,000 clones, about 90% of them seen once. The source was peripheral blood, collected on day 0 of AZD1222 vaccination. These receptors all stem from an adult in good health.

The gene calls are TRBV7-3 and TRBJ2-1; TRBD1 aligns across 10 bases. V was clipped by 4 bases and J by 0 bases; unmatched bases: 21. The germline gives CDR1 SGHTA, CDR2 FQGTGA. The CDR3 is 22 amino acids. The CDR3 protein is CASSSSGTGASVDFSSYNEQFF. CDR3 bases: TGTGCCAGCAGCTCCTCCGGGACAGGGGCCTCCGTCGATTTTAGCTCCTACAATGAGCAGTTCTTC.

Concerning this clone itself: Other DNA variants within this sample encode the same CDR3. This sequence joins TRBV5-1 and TRBJ2-7; maybe TRBD1 (5 bases). Germline values: CDR1 SGHRS, CDR2 YFSETQ. The CDR3 length is 14 residues. Trimming took 0 bases from V and 0 from J, leaving 7 bases between them. Here the CDR3 reads CASSLGGTSYEQYF. The DNA for the CDR3 is TGCGCCAGCAGCTTGGGGGGCACCTCCTACGAGCAGTACTTC.

The V call is TRBV4-2, the J call TRBJ2-2, with 12 bases identical to TRBD2. The CDR3 has 17 residues. Per the germline V gene, CDR1 is LGHNA and CDR2 is YNFKEQ. Trimming at V came to 2 bases and at J to 5 bases, leaving 6 bases not matched to a gene. CDR3 nucleotides: TGTGCCAGCAGCCAACGACTAGCGGGAGAGGGAACCGGGGAGCTGTTTTTT. Translating gives CASSQRLAGEGTGELFF.

V gene TRBV5-1 combines with J gene TRBJ2-2; 8 nucleotides align to TRBD2. Trimming took 7 bases from V and 2 from J; bases not matched to a gene: 7. The CDR3 totals 15 residues. Germline lookup yields CDR1 SGHRS and CDR2 YFSETQ. CDR3 DNA: TGCGCCAGCGGAGTAACTAGCGGCAACACCGGGGAGCTGTTTTTT. It codes for CASGVTSGNTGELFF.

This clone was observed a single time. The chain couples TRBV19 to TRBJ2-3; no clear D. Germline V gene lookup returns CDR1 LNHDA and CDR2 SQIVND (reference sequence). The ends were cut back, 5 bases at V and 10 bases at J, with 13 bases in the middle. This CDR3 has 12 residues. The CDR3 DNA reads as TGTGCCAGTAGTGAACAGTCCCCGGCGCAGTATTTT. It is translated as CASSEQSPAQYF. The full variable domain, in which reference TRBV19 and TRBJ2-3 provide the parts outside the CDR3, is DGGITQSPKYLFRKEGQNVTLSCEQNLNHDAMYWYRQDPGQGLRLIYYSQIVNDFQKGDIAEGYSVSREKKESFPLTVTSAQKNPTAFYLCASSEQSPAQYFGPGTRLTVL.

The chain couples TRBV6-2 or TRBV6-3 to TRBJ2-1; D may match TRBD1 or TRBD2 (5 bases each). The CDR3 spans 17 residues. CDR1 MNHEY and CDR2 SVGEGT come from the germline V gene. V was clipped by 0 bases and J by 0 bases, with 12 bases between them. The CDR3 sequence is CASSYSAGGGSYNEQFF. The DNA for the CDR3 is TGTGCCAGCAGTTACTCTGCGGGTGGGGGCTCCTACAATGAGCAGTTCTTC.

V usage is TRBV9 and J usage is TRBJ1-3; the D is unclear. This CDR3 has 14 residues. The germline V gene encodes CDR1 SGDLS and CDR2 YYNGEE. Trimming removed 0 bases from V and 1 base from J, with 5 bases in between. The CDR3 nucleotides read TGTGCCAGCAGCGTAGAAGGGTCTGGAAACACCATATATTTT. It codes for CASSVEGSGNTIYF.

The CDR3 nucleotides are TGTGCCAGCAGCGGGGATCTGGGCAGCGGCTCCTACAATGAGCAGTTCTTC. It yields the protein CASSGDLGSGSYNEQFF. The V call is TRBV3-1 (or the pseudogene TRBV3-2), the J call TRBJ2-1, with D perhaps matching TRBD2 (5 bases). This CDR3 comprises 17 residues. The V and J ends lost 5 bases and 0 bases respectively, with 17 bases between them. Germline-derived CDR1 and CDR2 are LGHDT and YNNKEL (reference sequence).

This chain joins TRBV7-9 and TRBJ2-1; TRBD1 is a possible D gene (7 bases). CDR1 SEHNR and CDR2 FQNEAQ come from the germline V gene (reference sequence). V was trimmed by 3 bases and J by 8 bases, leaving 17 bases between them. The CDR3 has 15 residues. CDR3 sequence: CASSLAGGYIDEQFF. DNA of the CDR3: TGTGCCAGCAGCTTGGCAGGGGGGTATATCGATGAGCAGTTCTTC.

The sample holds a few counts of this clone. The chain links TRBV30 to TRBJ1-6; TRBD1 is a possible D gene (6 bases). Trimming removed 4 bases at V and 0 bases at J, with 19 bases between. The germline CDR1 and CDR2 sequences are GTSNPN and SVGIG (reference sequence). CDR3 size: 18 residues. The CDR3 nucleotides read TGTGCCTGGACTTCATCCCGGGACATCCCCTCCTATAATTCACCCCTCCACTTT. As protein: CAWTSSRDIPSYNSPLHF.

This chain connects TRBV14 to TRBJ2-5; TRBD1 agrees at 7 bases. CDR1 SGHDN and CDR2 FVKESK come from the germline V gene. This CDR3 has 15 residues. The junction had 5 bases not matched to a gene; V was cut back by 4 bases and J by 0 bases. CDR3 sequence reads: CASSPRTGHQETQYF. CDR3 DNA: TGTGCCAGCAGCCCGAGGACAGGACACCAAGAGACCCAGTACTTC.

This clone was observed a single time. V gene TRBV9 combines with J gene TRBJ2-3; D is uncertain. Trimming removed 0 bases at V and 6 bases at J, with 2 bases between. Germline V CDR1 and CDR2: SGDLS, YYNGEE. CDR3 length: 11 residues. This chain's CDR3 is CASSVADTQYF. The CDR3 DNA is TGTGCCAGCAGCGTAGCCGATACGCAGTATTTT. The whole variable domain, remainder taken from reference TRBV9 and TRBJ2-3, is DSGVTQTPKHLITATGQRVTLRCSPRSGDLSVYWYQQSLDQGLQFLIQYYNGEERAKGNILERFSAQQFPDLHSELNLSSLELGDSALYFCASSVADTQYFGPGTRLTVL.

This chain joins TRBV6-2 or TRBV6-3 and TRBJ2-3, with 10 bases fitting TRBD2. This CDR3 has 17 residues. Trimming at V came to 2 bases and at J to 2 bases, leaving 7 bases not matched to a gene. The germline V gene encodes CDR1 MNHEY and CDR2 SVGEGT. CDR3 coding DNA: TGTGCCAGCAGTTACCATAAGCGGGAGGGCCCCACAGATACGCAGTATTTT. It is translated as CASSYHKREGPTDTQYF.

The rearrangement joins TRBV19 to TRBJ2-5; D may be TRBD2 (6 bases). Per germline, CDR1 LNHDA and CDR2 SQIVND (reference sequence). The CDR3 loop spans 15 amino acids. V dropped 5 bases and J dropped 1 base, with 14 bases sitting between them. The CDR3 loop is CASSGLGSTQETQYF. CDR3 sequence (DNA): TGTGCCAGTAGTGGACTCGGGAGTACCCAAGAGACCCAGTACTTC.

The chain couples TRBV2 to TRBJ1-5; the D is unclear. The V end was cut by 7 bases, the J end by 7 bases, with 11 bases between. There are 12 residues in the CDR3. The germline V gene encodes CDR1 SNHLY and CDR2 FYNNEI. The CDR3 sequence is CASKQGGQPQHF. The DNA of the CDR3 is TGTGCCAGCAAGCAAGGAGGGCAGCCCCAGCATTTT.

The chain has TRBV11-2 and TRBJ2-3; maybe TRBD1 (5 bases). The CDR3 runs to 14 residues. Trimming pared 3 bases from V and 8 bases from J, leaving 15 bases between. Germline CDR1 SGHAT, CDR2 FQNNGV. In DNA, the CDR3 is TGTGCCAGCAGCTTTACCACGGAAAGGGGTACGCAGTATTTT. Protein sequence: CASSFTTERGTQYF.

The chain couples TRBV24-1 to TRBJ2-1, with 11 positions matching TRBD2. Per the germline V gene, CDR1 is KGHDR and CDR2 is SFDVKD. This CDR3 contains 16 residues. The V and J ends lost 5 bases and 7 bases, in that order; junction bases with no gene match: 9. The CDR3 coding sequence is TGTGCCACCAGTGTTGGTCTAGCGGGAGGTGGGAATGAGCAGTTCTTC. It yields the protein CATSVGLAGGGNEQFF.

The chain carries TRBV3-1 (or the pseudogene TRBV3-2) and TRBJ2-5, with 13 nucleotides matching TRBD2. This CDR3 has 19 residues. In germline, CDR1 is LGHDT, CDR2 YNNKEL (reference sequence). Unmatched junction bases numbered 13, after V lost 4 bases and J lost 2 bases. The CDR3 is CASSPKTSGRILGQETQYF. CDR3 coding DNA: TGTGCCAGCAGCCCTAAGACTAGCGGGAGGATCTTAGGGCAAGAGACCCAGTACTTC.

The chain combines TRBV24-1 with TRBJ1-2; TRBD1 might be the D (5 bases). CDR1 is KGHDR and CDR2 is SFDVKD in the germline V gene. The CDR3 covers 13 residues. Trimming left V 5 bases short and J 4 bases short, with 10 bases between. CDR3 protein: CATSVQGAYGYTF. CDR3 coding DNA: TGTGCCACCAGTGTTCAGGGAGCCTATGGCTACACCTTC.

The chain joins TRBV3-1 (or the pseudogene TRBV3-2) to TRBJ1-3; tentatively, D is TRBD1 (6 bases). CDR3 length: 17 residues. Germline V CDR1 and CDR2: LGHDT, YNNKEL (reference sequence). V was cut by 4 bases and J by 2 bases, with 18 bases left in between. The CDR3 DNA reads as TGTGCCAGCAGCCCCCAAAGCCTCGGGGGCCCTGGAAACACCATATATTTT. Translated: CASSPQSLGGPGNTIYF.

In this sample, this clone turned up a few times. The chain has TRBV27 and TRBJ2-7; possible D gene TRBD2, 6 bases. Germline V gene lookup returns CDR1 MNHEY and CDR2 SMNVEV (reference sequence). V lost 5 bases, J lost 5 bases, and 19 bases lay in between. The CDR3 has 15 amino acids. CDR3 coding DNA: TGTGCCAGCAGTCTTACGGCGGGATCGTGGAACGAGCAGTACTTC. This translates into CASSLTAGSWNEQYF.

The rearrangement links TRBV28 to TRBJ2-5, with D perhaps being TRBD1 or TRBD2 (6 bases each). V was clipped by 3 bases and J by 4 bases, with 18 bases between them. Germline-derived CDR1 and CDR2 are MDHEN and SYDVKM. CDR3 length: 16 residues. CDR3: CASSFPRTGGGETQYF. CDR3 nucleotide sequence: TGTGCCAGCAGTTTCCCCAGGACTGGAGGGGGAGAGACCCAGTACTTC.

This chain joins TRBV9 and TRBJ2-7; 7 bases align to TRBD2. This CDR3 contains 14 residues. The germline CDR1 and CDR2 sequences are SGDLS and YYNGEE. With 3 bases clipped from V and 3 bases from J, the junction kept 6 bases outside the gene matches. The CDR3 bases are TGTGCCAGCAGCGCCGGTAGCGGGCTCTACGAGCAGTACTTC. It translates to CASSAGSGLYEQYF.

This chain connects TRBV6-5 to TRBJ1-4, with D tentatively TRBD1 (5 bases). The CDR3 totals 14 residues. Germline CDR1 reads MNHEY; CDR2 reads SVGAGI. V was trimmed by 8 bases and J by 4 bases, leaving 14 bases between them. CDR3 amino acids: CASWPRGDNEKLFF. DNA for the CDR3: TGTGCCAGCTGGCCCAGAGGGGATAATGAAAAACTGTTTTTT.

The chain has TRBV18 and TRBJ2-7; 9 bases are shared with TRBD2. Germline CDR1 is KGHSH and CDR2 is LQKENI. Trimming removed 3 bases from V and 5 bases from J; junction bases left unmatched: 8. The CDR3 covers 15 residues. CDR3 sequence reads: CASSPFGGRADEQYF. The CDR3 DNA reads as TGTGCCAGCTCACCTTTTGGCGGGAGGGCCGACGAGCAGTACTTC.

This chain uses TRBV27 with TRBJ2-7; TRBD1 is a possible D gene (5 bases). V lost 6 bases to trimming and J lost 0 bases, with 9 bases between them. Germline V gives CDR1 MNHEY, CDR2 SMNVEV (reference sequence). This CDR3 has 13 residues. This chain's CDR3 is CASRKGPSYEQYF. CDR3 coding DNA: TGTGCCAGCAGAAAGGGGCCCTCCTACGAGCAGTACTTC.

The chain recombines TRBV5-6 with TRBJ2-4, with TRBD1 matching over 10 bases. The CDR3 has 15 amino acids. Germline assignment: CDR1 SGHDT and CDR2 YYEEEE. Losses at the gene ends were 3 bases for V and 7 bases for J; bases not matched to a gene: 7. The CDR3 DNA sequence: TGTGCCAGCAGCTATCTGACAGGGGGCATGAACATTCAGTACTTC. Its translation: CASSYLTGGMNIQYF.